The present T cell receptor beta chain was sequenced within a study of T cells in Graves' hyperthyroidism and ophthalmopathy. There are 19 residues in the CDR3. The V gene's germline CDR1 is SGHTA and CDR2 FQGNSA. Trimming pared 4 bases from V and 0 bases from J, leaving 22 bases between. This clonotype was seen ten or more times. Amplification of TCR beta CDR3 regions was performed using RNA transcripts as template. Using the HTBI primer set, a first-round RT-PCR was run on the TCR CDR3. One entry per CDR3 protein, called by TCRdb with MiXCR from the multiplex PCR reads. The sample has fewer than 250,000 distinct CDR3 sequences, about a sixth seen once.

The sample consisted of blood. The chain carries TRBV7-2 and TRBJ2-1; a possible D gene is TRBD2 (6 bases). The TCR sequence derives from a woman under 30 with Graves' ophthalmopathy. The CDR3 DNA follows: TGTGCCAGCAGCTCCGACCCTCCCCTAGCGTATAGCTCCTACAATGAGCAGTTCTTC. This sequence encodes CASSSDPPLAYSSYNEQFF.